Described below is a single T cell receptor (beta chain) sequence and its context. The antigen this receptor binds is unknown. Base qualities are not recorded, but no much larger clone differs from it by a single base. The collaborating institutions used their own protocols to collect whole blood in K2EDTA tubes. For TCRbeta analysis, collaborators shipped samples in one of three forms: frozen whole blood, isolated PBMCs, or DNA extracted from either of those sample types. The entry originates in a study of blood T cell repertoires in COVID-19 (dated by TCRdb to the early 2020s). Describing the broader study: The collaborator samples originated in the United States, Italy and Spain and spanned the acute and convalescent phases of COVID-19. The material from the prospective study consisted of cDNA or gDNA derived from T cells, B-cell-depleted T cells, or PBMCs. The dataset comprised deeply sampled blood TCRbeta repertoires from subjects exposed to, actively infected with, or recovered from COVID-19. The repertoires were made available in a free public database intended to serve as a resource for research on the immune response to SARS-CoV-2. The samples were drawn from the first 160 participants of the ongoing ImmuneRACE study and from over 950 subjects provided by 6 global collaborators. Sample metadata almost always included a de-identified subject ID, COVID-19 status, age in years and sex. Where HLA class I and class II types were available, the types were taken from metadata supplied by the sample provider, not from assay-based typing.

TCRbeta CDR3 regions were amplified from genomic DNA using the immunoSEQ Assay, a bias-controlled multiplex PCR. In the original analysis: The number of nucleated cells in each sample was estimated from the amplification of reference gene primers within the assay. To quantify the absolute abundance of each unique TCRbeta CDR3 rearrangement, sequence reads were collapsed and filtered. Productive Simpson clonality was computed per sample as the square root of Simpson's diversity index over productive rearrangements. TCRdb's version of the immuneACCESS table is confined to in-frame rearrangements and falls short of the full clone set. An unresolved V gene accounts for under half of the shortfall where checked; the remainder is of unknown origin. The D gene and trimming were derived from the DNA, and the V and J assignments and clone size from that table. For this sample there are 70,000 to 90,000 clones; 80% to 95% appear just once. The ten largest clones take up about 7% of the sample.

Here is what the overall study found, with its caveats: The quantity of clinical and demographic metadata differed by source and by participant and was supplied without curation.

The receptor's source is a human donor in a cohort sampled during active COVID-19. The sample taken for sequencing was peripheral blood.

This receptor carries the CDR3 CASSLRAGGITGELFF. The DNA sequence is TGTGCCAGCAGCTTACGAGCGGGGGGGATAACCGGGGAGCTGTTTTTT. The rearranged chain carries TRBV7-2 and TRBJ2-2, and TRBD2 matches 10 of the central bases. From V the trimming removes 2 bases and from J it removes 5 bases, while the gene matches leave 5 bases of the junction unaccounted for. Inclusive of the bounding cysteine and phenylalanine, the CDR3 is 16 residues long. Of the read, only the CDR3 DNA is kept; its 48 bases are in frame from base 1. The germline V gene supplies CDR1 SGHTA and CDR2 FQGNSA.